Each of the 32 T cell receptor beta chains below was sequenced from the same sample in a study of T-cell reconstitution after alpha-beta-depleted transplantation in children. For TCRbeta, the library was prepared with unique molecular identifiers. One entry per CDR3 protein, called by TCRdb with MiXCR from the PCR reads. The table has about 400,000 distinct CDR3 sequences, 20% seen once. The sequenced sample was PBMCs from the stem cell graft donor, obtained from the stem cell graft. The receptor source for this set is a human donor who donated a stem cell graft to a child with acute myeloid leukemia.

This clonotype was counted a single time. The V gene is TRBV11-3, the J gene TRBJ1-1; possibly TRBD1 for D (5 bases). The germline V gene encodes CDR1 SGHNT and CDR2 YENEEA. The CDR3 has 13 amino acids. The V end lost 5 bases, the J end lost 3 bases, and 10 bases lay between the germline ends. CDR3 in DNA: TGTGCCAGCAGCGCGGGGGGAGACACTGAAGCTTTCTTT. Translating it yields CASSAGGDTEAFF.

The chain couples TRBV12-3 or TRBV12-4 to TRBJ1-1, with D unclear. This CDR3 contains 14 residues. V was clipped by 5 bases and J by 1 base, with 11 bases between them. The chain's CDR3 is CASSPIKRNTEAFF. CDR3 nucleotides: TGTGCCAGCAGTCCCATAAAGAGGAACACTGAAGCTTTCTTT.

This clonotype has more than one count but fewer than ten. V is TRBV6-1 and J is TRBJ2-3, with 12 bases fitting TRBD2. Germline CDR1 MNHNS, CDR2 SASEGT. Losses at the gene ends were 8 bases for V and 1 base for J; bases not matched to a gene: 4. The length of the CDR3 is 15 residues. The CDR3 nucleotides are TGTGCCAGCGGCGGACTAGCGGGACGCACAGATACGCAGTATTTT. It yields the protein CASGGLAGRTDTQYF.

There are many counts of this clonotype. The rearrangement links TRBV12-3 or TRBV12-4 to TRBJ2-7; D perhaps matches TRBD1 (5 bases). This CDR3 is built from 12 residues. Trimming left V 2 bases short and J 6 bases short, with 8 bases between. CDR3 protein: CASSLRGLEQYF. The CDR3 nucleotides read TGTGCCAGCAGTTTAAGGGGTCTCGAGCAGTACTTC.

V and J are TRBV29-1 and TRBJ2-5; D is possibly TRBD1 (6 bases). The V gene lost 7 bases and the J gene lost 1 base, with 22 bases spanning the gap. Germline V CDR1 and CDR2: SQVTM, ANQGSEA. This CDR3 is 16 amino acids long. The CDR3 sequence is CSGTPGQQHFQETQYF. The CDR3 coding sequence is TGCAGCGGAACCCCGGGACAACAGCATTTCCAAGAGACCCAGTACTTC.

The chain uses TRBV4-3 and TRBJ2-1; TRBD1 is a possible D gene (5 bases). The CDR3 loop spans 12 amino acids. Per the germline V gene, CDR1 is LGHNA and CDR2 is YSLEER. Deletions cut 3 bases from V and 10 bases from J, with 10 bases between. The CDR3 DNA reads as TGCGCCAGCAGCCAGCAGGGTTTCGAGCAGTTCTTC. It specifies CASSQQGFEQFF.

The rearrangement joins TRBV12-3 or TRBV12-4 to TRBJ2-7; D remains ambiguous. The CDR3 is 15 residues long. V was cut by 3 bases and J by 0 bases, with 12 bases left in between. As DNA, the CDR3 is TGTGCCAGCAGTTTCAAGACTGAGCTCTCCTACGAGCAGTACTTC. Its protein is CASSFKTELSYEQYF.

This clonotype was observed a few times. The rearrangement links TRBV6-6 to TRBJ1-1; D may be TRBD1 (5 bases). This CDR3 region has 13 residues. Trimming took 7 bases from V and 5 from J, leaving 14 bases between them. Germline V gives CDR1 MNHNY, CDR2 SVGAGI (reference sequence). CDR3 sequence: CASKSGGGTEAFF. The CDR3 nucleotides are TGTGCCAGCAAATCCGGCGGGGGTACTGAAGCTTTCTTT.

This clonotype appeared a few times. The chain carries TRBV7-3 and TRBJ2-3, with D tentatively TRBD1 (5 bases). CDR3 length: 14 amino acids. Deletions cut 4 bases from V and 5 bases from J, with 13 bases between. Per germline, CDR1 SGHTA and CDR2 FQGTGA. The chain's CDR3 is CASSYQGVRDTQYF. The CDR3, as DNA: TGTGCCAGCAGCTATCAAGGGGTTCGAGATACGCAGTATTTT.

The chain combines TRBV4-3 with TRBJ2-5, with 7 bases lining up with TRBD2. Germline V gene sequence: CDR1 LGHNA, CDR2 YSLEER. The CDR3 covers 15 residues. Trimming cost V 0 bases and J 5 bases; bases outside gene matches: 6. The CDR3 sequence is CASSQEASGTETQYF. CDR3 coding DNA: TGCGCCAGCAGCCAAGAGGCGAGCGGGACGGAGACCCAGTACTTC.

The V gene is TRBV4-1, the J gene TRBJ2-2; possible D gene TRBD2, 6 bases. The V end lost 1 base, the J end lost 8 bases, and 11 bases lay between the germline ends. Germline CDR1 is MGHRA and CDR2 is YSYEKL. The CDR3 is 14 residues long. DNA of the CDR3: TGCGCCAGCAGCCAAGTCGGAGGGAAGGGGGAGCTGTTTTTT. This encodes CASSQVGGKGELFF.

This clonotype was counted between two and nine times. V and J are TRBV20-1 and TRBJ2-1; D ambiguous. Germline values: CDR1 DFQATT, CDR2 SNEGSKA (reference sequence). V lost 0 bases and J lost 5, with 17 bases in between. The CDR3 length is 16 residues. This CDR3 is CSARDFRPDGDNEQFF. For the CDR3, the DNA is TGCAGTGCTAGAGATTTTCGGCCCGACGGAGACAATGAGCAGTTCTTC.

This clonotype was seen many times. The gene calls are TRBV12-3 or TRBV12-4 and TRBJ2-2; D is possibly TRBD2 (6 bases). The V and J ends lost 8 bases and 6 bases respectively, with 10 bases between them. This CDR3 has 12 amino acids. CDR3 coding DNA: TGTGCCAGCCTCCGGGGGTCCGGGGAGCTGTTTTTT. This sequence encodes CASLRGSGELFF.

This clonotype was observed many times. This sequence joins TRBV6-5 and TRBJ1-4; weak D call: TRBD1 (5 bases). Germline V lookup: CDR1 MNHEY, CDR2 SVGAGI. V lost 6 bases and J 4 bases, leaving 9 bases between the germline ends. CDR3 length: 13 amino acids. The CDR3 protein is CASRQVLNEKLFF. CDR3 nucleotide sequence: TGTGCCAGCAGACAGGTCCTTAATGAAAAACTGTTTTTT.

V is TRBV2 and J is TRBJ2-5, with 14 bases lining up with TRBD2. Germline V gives CDR1 SNHLY, CDR2 FYNNEI. After removal of 6 bases from V and 5 bases from J, the junction contained 8 bases not matched to a gene. The CDR3 length is 16 residues. The CDR3 DNA follows: TGTGCCAGCAGGGCCGGACTAGCGGGAGGTCTCGAGACCCAGTACTTC. This translates into CASRAGLAGGLETQYF. Using reference TRBV2 and TRBJ2-5 for the parts outside the CDR3, the full variable domain is EPEVTQTPSHQVTQMGQEVILRCVPISNHLYFYWYRQILGQKVEFLVSFYNNEISEKSEIFDDQFSVERPDGSNFTLKIRSTKLEDSAMYFCASRAGLAGGLETQYFGPGTRLLVL.

This clonotype was recorded a few times. The V gene is TRBV11-2, the J gene TRBJ2-1, with 14 bases aligning to TRBD2. CDR1 and CDR2 from the germline V gene are SGHAT and FQNNGV. The CDR3 covers 17 residues. Trimming at V came to 4 bases and at J to 2 bases, leaving 4 bases not matched to a gene. In DNA, the CDR3 is TGTGCCAGCAGCTCCGGGACTAGCGGGAGAACCTACAATGAGCAGTTCTTC. Encoded protein: CASSSGTSGRTYNEQFF.

This chain joins TRBV6-5 and TRBJ2-2; the D call may be TRBD1 or TRBD2 (6 bases each). This CDR3 is 19 amino acids long. Trimming pared 3 bases from V and 1 base from J, leaving 21 bases between. The germline V gene encodes CDR1 MNHEY and CDR2 SVGAGI. The chain's CDR3 is CASSYSRGGGRMNTGELFF. The CDR3 DNA is TGTGCCAGCAGTTATAGTAGAGGGGGAGGAAGGATGAACACCGGGGAGCTGTTTTTT.

This chain links TRBV7-2 with TRBJ2-1; no firm D call. The germline CDR1 and CDR2 sequences are SGHTA and FQGNSA. The CDR3 runs to 15 residues. V was trimmed by 0 bases and J by 4 bases, leaving 10 bases between them. Here the CDR3 DNA reads TGTGCCAGCAGCTTAGCCGGGCTCCCTTACAATGAGCAGTTCTTC. Protein sequence: CASSLAGLPYNEQFF.

The chain is built from TRBV15 and TRBJ1-5; TRBD1 might be the D (5 bases). The V gene lost 1 base and the J gene lost 2 bases, with 9 bases spanning the gap. Per the germline V gene, CDR1 is LNHNV and CDR2 is YYDKDF (reference sequence). The CDR3 spans 15 residues. The CDR3 nucleotides are TGTGCCACCAGCAGAGGGGGGGTCGGCAATCAGCCCCAGCATTTT. Amino acids: CATSRGGVGNQPQHF.

This clonotype turned up a few times. The chain couples TRBV27 to TRBJ2-2, with 10 bases that match TRBD2. The germline CDR1 and CDR2 sequences are MNHEY and SMNVEV (reference sequence). This CDR3 has 15 amino acids. The junction had 0 bases not matched to a gene; V was cut back by 0 bases and J by 5 bases. The CDR3 DNA reads TGTGCCAGCAGTTTATCTAGCGGGGGGACCGGGGAGCTGTTTTTT. It codes for CASSLSSGGTGELFF.

This clonotype has at least ten counts. The chain links TRBV7-2 to TRBJ2-3; TRBD2 agrees at 10 bases. V shed 4 bases, J shed 5 bases, and the junction held 3 bases outside the gene matches. This CDR3 has 14 amino acids. CDR1 and CDR2 from the germline V gene are SGHTA and FQGNSA. CDR3 loop: CASSSTSGEDTQYF. The CDR3 nucleotides read TGTGCCAGCAGCTCTACTAGCGGGGAAGATACGCAGTATTTT.

The chain links TRBV6-2 or TRBV6-3 to TRBJ2-2; D may be TRBD1 (6 bases). Germline assignment: CDR1 MNHEY and CDR2 SVGEGT. The CDR3 has 13 residues. The V end lost 10 bases, the J end lost 5 bases, and 14 bases lay between the germline ends. Written as DNA, the CDR3 is TGTGCCACCTCGATTACAGGGACCGGGGAGCTGTTTTTT. It specifies CATSITGTGELFF.

This clonotype was seen a handful of times. This chain links TRBV12-3 or TRBV12-4 with TRBJ2-1; no reliable D call. The CDR3 loop spans 13 amino acids. Trimming removed 6 bases at V and 7 bases at J, with 13 bases between. As DNA, the CDR3 is TGTGCCAGCAGCCCCCAACAGTGGAATGAGCAGTTCTTC. Protein sequence: CASSPQQWNEQFF.

The chain has TRBV7-2 and TRBJ2-5, with no clear D. Germline V gene lookup returns CDR1 SGHTA and CDR2 FQGNSA. CDR3 length equals 14 residues. Deletions cut 0 bases from V and 2 bases from J, with 7 bases between. CDR3 residues: CASSLALSQETQYF. Here the CDR3 DNA reads TGTGCCAGCAGCTTAGCACTCTCTCAAGAGACCCAGTACTTC.

The V and J genes are TRBV7-2 and TRBJ2-7; 11 bases agree with TRBD1. Looked up from germline, CDR1 is SGHTA and CDR2 is FQGNSA. This CDR3 region has 16 residues. After removal of 1 base from V and 2 bases from J, the junction contained 4 bases not matched to a gene. CDR3 sequence: CASSLDLGQGAYEQYF. The CDR3 region has the DNA TGTGCCAGCAGCTTAGACTTGGGACAGGGGGCCTACGAGCAGTACTTC.

The chain is built from TRBV2 and TRBJ2-7; 11 bases fit TRBD2. J lost 3 bases, V lost 4 bases, and 5 bases had no gene match. The CDR3 is 15 residues long. Germline values: CDR1 SNHLY, CDR2 FYNNEI. CDR3 in DNA: TGTGCCAGCAGTGTTTTAGGGACTAGCGGCTACGAGCAGTACTTC. Its translation is CASSVLGTSGYEQYF. Full variable domain (rest looked up from reference TRBV2 and TRBJ2-7): EPEVTQTPSHQVTQMGQEVILRCVPISNHLYFYWYRQILGQKVEFLVSFYNNEISEKSEIFDDQFSVERPDGSNFTLKIRSTKLEDSAMYFCASSVLGTSGYEQYFGPGTRLTVT.

The CDR3: CASSSLARAYEQYF. The CDR3 DNA sequence: TGTGCCAGCAGTTCCCTAGCGAGGGCCTACGAGCAGTACTTC. The chain links TRBV6-2 or TRBV6-3 to TRBJ2-7, with D possibly being TRBD2 (6 bases). V lost 4 bases to trimming and J lost 2 bases, with 12 bases between them. Germline V gives CDR1 MNHEY, CDR2 SVGEGT. This CDR3 has 14 residues.

This clonotype has only a few counts. The chain links TRBV20-1 to TRBJ2-7, with TRBD2 identical over 13 bases. The CDR3 contains 17 residues. Losses at the gene ends were 3 bases for V and 3 bases for J; bases not matched to a gene: 11. CDR1 and CDR2 from the germline V gene are DFQATT and SNEGSKA (reference sequence). The CDR3 sequence is CSASRTGTSGTNYEQYF. In DNA, the CDR3 is TGCAGTGCTAGCAGAACCGGGACTAGCGGGACGAACTACGAGCAGTACTTC.

The chain employs TRBV10-3 and TRBJ2-5; D not resolved. Germline lookup yields CDR1 ENHRY and CDR2 SYGVKD. The CDR3 runs to 11 residues. Trimming removed 3 bases from V and 3 bases from J, with 2 bases in between. CDR3 in DNA: TGTGCCATCAGTGAAGAAGAGACCCAGTACTTC. Its translation is CAISEEETQYF.

This clonotype has just a few counts. This rearrangement joins TRBV6-2 or TRBV6-3 to TRBJ2-5; unclear D gene. Trimming took off 7 bases at V and 4 bases at J, with 10 bases between the two ends. The CDR3 runs to 12 residues. Germline V gene sequence: CDR1 MNHEY, CDR2 SVGEGT. The CDR3 coding sequence is TGTGCCAGCACGCGATATGGAGAGACCCAGTACTTC. This translates into CASTRYGETQYF.

This clonotype was seen repeatedly, ten times or more. This chain joins TRBV12-3 or TRBV12-4 and TRBJ2-5, with D unclear. This CDR3 spans 13 amino acids. Trimming removed 5 bases at V and 9 bases at J, with 16 bases between. The CDR3: CASSPYDDESQYF. Written as DNA, the CDR3 is TGTGCCAGCAGTCCGTACGACGACGAGTCCCAGTACTTC.

The V and J genes are TRBV12-3 or TRBV12-4 and TRBJ2-6; 7 bases match TRBD2. V lost 6 bases and J lost 4; bases outside the gene matches: 3. This CDR3 is 14 amino acids long. The CDR3 reads CASSPGGGANVLTF. The CDR3 bases are TGTGCCAGCAGCCCCGGGGGGGGGGCCAACGTCCTGACTTTC.